These T cell receptor beta chains were read from a single sample in a study of blood T cell repertoires in COVID-19. Sequencing used immunoSEQ multiplex PCR; TCRdb keeps in-frame clones, though not all of them. The sample contains about 250,000 clones, over 80% of which appear only once. The sequenced material came from peripheral blood. The receptors shown here come from a man between 35 and 55 years old with acute or convalescent COVID-19. The CDR3 runs from the conserved cysteine through the conserved F or W. Each record gives: D gene, clone size, V gene, J gene, CDR3 protein, CDR3 DNA. D genes are given only for firm matches. Part of the rows lack a size; the others show once, few, many or a class for expanded clones.

D gene: NA
clone size: NA
V gene: TRBV6-4
J gene: TRBJ2-2
CDR3 protein: CASSSRQTLNTGELFF
CDR3 DNA: TGTGCCAGCAGTAGTCGACAGACCCTGAACACCGGGGAGCTGTTTTTT

D gene: TRBD1
clone size: NA
V gene: TRBV5-6
J gene: TRBJ1-2
CDR3 protein: CASSSQGEMGYTF
CDR3 DNA: TGTGCCAGCAGCTCTCAGGGGGAGATGGGCTACACCTTC

D gene: NA
clone size: NA
V gene: TRBV5-4
J gene: TRBJ2-3
CDR3 protein: CASSLATGDTQYF
CDR3 DNA: TGTGCCAGCAGCTTAGCAACGGGTGATACGCAGTATTTT

D gene: NA
clone size: NA
V gene: TRBV5-1
J gene: TRBJ2-3
CDR3 protein: CASSLVTDTQYF
CDR3 DNA: TGCGCCAGCAGCTTGGTAACAGATACGCAGTATTTT

D gene: TRBD2
clone size: NA
V gene: TRBV9
J gene: TRBJ2-7
CDR3 protein: CASSVDGLAAYEQYF
CDR3 DNA: TGTGCCAGCAGCGTAGACGGACTAGCGGCCTACGAGCAGTACTTC

D gene: TRBD1
clone size: NA
V gene: TRBV28
J gene: TRBJ1-3
CDR3 protein: CASSLFRDSSLNTIYF
CDR3 DNA: TGTGCCAGCAGTCTCTTCCGGGACAGTTCCCTAAACACCATATATTTT

D gene: NA
clone size: NA
V gene: TRBV11-2
J gene: TRBJ1-2
CDR3 protein: CASSIRGLINYGYTF
CDR3 DNA: TGTGCCAGCAGCATAAGGGGCCTGATTAACTATGGCTACACCTTC

D gene: NA
clone size: NA
V gene: TRBV11-3
J gene: TRBJ2-5
CDR3 protein: CASSGGAGETQYF
CDR3 DNA: TGTGCCAGCAGCGGGGGGGCTGGAGAGACCCAGTACTTC

D gene: NA
clone size: few
V gene: TRBV6-5
J gene: TRBJ1-5
CDR3 protein: CASSEGGHQPQHF
CDR3 DNA: TGTGCCAGCAGCGAGGGGGGGCATCAGCCCCAGCATTTT

D gene: NA
clone size: NA
V gene: TRBV6-5
J gene: TRBJ1-2
CDR3 protein: CASSYPSGWGYTF
CDR3 DNA: TGTGCCAGCAGTTACCCCAGTGGCTGGGGCTACACCTTC

D gene: NA
clone size: NA
V gene: TRBV18
J gene: TRBJ2-5
CDR3 protein: CASSPPGTPLWETQYF
CDR3 DNA: TGTGCCAGCTCACCCCCCGGGACACCCCTGTGGGAGACCCAGTACTTC

D gene: TRBD1
clone size: NA
V gene: TRBV3-1/TRBV3-2
J gene: TRBJ1-2
CDR3 protein: CASSPRQGSYGYTF
CDR3 DNA: TGTGCCAGCAGCCCCCGACAGGGGAGTTATGGCTACACCTTC

D gene: TRBD1
clone size: NA
V gene: TRBV9
J gene: TRBJ2-1
CDR3 protein: CASSVVPGQNFEQFF
CDR3 DNA: TGTGCCAGCAGCGTAGTCCCGGGACAGAATTTTGAGCAGTTCTTC

D gene: NA
clone size: once
V gene: TRBV9
J gene: TRBJ1-1
CDR3 protein: CASSVEQGGDTEAFF
CDR3 DNA: TGTGCCAGCAGCGTAGAGCAGGGAGGGGACACTGAAGCTTTCTTT

D gene: TRBD2
clone size: NA
V gene: TRBV7-2
J gene: TRBJ2-7
CDR3 protein: CASSFGVSGMYEQYF
CDR3 DNA: TGTGCCAGCAGCTTCGGGGTTAGCGGGATGTACGAGCAGTACTTC

D gene: TRBD1
clone size: NA
V gene: TRBV6-4
J gene: TRBJ1-2
CDR3 protein: CASSEGTGSGYTF
CDR3 DNA: TGTGCCAGCAGTGAAGGGACAGGGTCTGGCTACACCTTC

D gene: NA
clone size: NA
V gene: TRBV3-1/TRBV3-2
J gene: TRBJ2-2
CDR3 protein: CASSQGGSTGELFF
CDR3 DNA: TGTGCCAGCAGCCAGGGGGGATCGACCGGGGAGCTGTTTTTT

D gene: NA
clone size: NA
V gene: TRBV20-1
J gene: TRBJ1-2
CDR3 protein: CSATPNYGYTF
CDR3 DNA: TGCAGTGCTACTCCTAACTATGGCTACACCTTC

D gene: NA
clone size: once
V gene: TRBV3-1/TRBV3-2
J gene: TRBJ2-1
CDR3 protein: CASSHNLDYYNEQFF
CDR3 DNA: TGTGCCAGCAGCCATAACCTGGACTACTACAATGAGCAGTTCTTC

D gene: TRBD2
clone size: NA
V gene: TRBV9
J gene: TRBJ2-7
CDR3 protein: CASSISGTSSYEQYF
CDR3 DNA: TGTGCCAGCAGCATCTCCGGGACTAGCTCCTACGAGCAGTACTTC

D gene: TRBD2
clone size: NA
V gene: TRBV19
J gene: TRBJ2-7
CDR3 protein: CASSQVGLPYEQYF
CDR3 DNA: TGTGCCAGTAGTCAGGTGGGACTACCTTACGAGCAGTACTTC

D gene: TRBD2
clone size: NA
V gene: TRBV2
J gene: TRBJ2-3
CDR3 protein: CASTRRTSGSDTQYF
CDR3 DNA: TGTGCCAGCACTAGGAGGACTAGCGGATCAGATACGCAGTATTTT

D gene: TRBD1
clone size: NA
V gene: TRBV7-6
J gene: TRBJ2-1
CDR3 protein: CASSFGTGSYNEQFF
CDR3 DNA: TGTGCCAGCAGCTTTGGGACAGGGTCCTACAATGAGCAGTTCTTC

D gene: TRBD2
clone size: few
V gene: TRBV29-1
J gene: TRBJ2-2
CDR3 protein: CSVPRRGANTGELFF
CDR3 DNA: TGCAGCGTGCCCCGTCGGGGGGCGAACACCGGGGAGCTGTTTTTT

D gene: NA
clone size: NA
V gene: TRBV6-4
J gene: TRBJ1-2
CDR3 protein: CASSDRGRDYGYTF
CDR3 DNA: TGTGCCAGCAGTGACCGGGGAAGGGACTATGGCTACACCTTC

D gene: NA
clone size: NA
V gene: TRBV21-1
J gene: TRBJ1-1
CDR3 protein: CASSKDAAENTEAFF
CDR3 DNA: TGTGCCAGCAGCAAAGATGCAGCGGAGAACACTGAAGCTTTCTTT

D gene: NA
clone size: NA
V gene: TRBV20-1
J gene: TRBJ1-5
CDR3 protein: CSASLGAGSNNQPQHF
CDR3 DNA: TGCAGTGCTAGTTTAGGAGCAGGGTCAAACAATCAGCCCCAGCATTTT

D gene: NA
clone size: NA
V gene: TRBV7-2
J gene: TRBJ1-5
CDR3 protein: CASSLQGSGNQPQHF
CDR3 DNA: TGTGCCAGCAGCTTACAGGGATCGGGCAATCAGCCCCAGCATTTT

D gene: TRBD1
clone size: NA
V gene: TRBV29-1
J gene: TRBJ1-2
CDR3 protein: CSVNRGQAFYTF
CDR3 DNA: TGCAGCGTAAACAGGGGACAGGCTTTCTACACCTTC